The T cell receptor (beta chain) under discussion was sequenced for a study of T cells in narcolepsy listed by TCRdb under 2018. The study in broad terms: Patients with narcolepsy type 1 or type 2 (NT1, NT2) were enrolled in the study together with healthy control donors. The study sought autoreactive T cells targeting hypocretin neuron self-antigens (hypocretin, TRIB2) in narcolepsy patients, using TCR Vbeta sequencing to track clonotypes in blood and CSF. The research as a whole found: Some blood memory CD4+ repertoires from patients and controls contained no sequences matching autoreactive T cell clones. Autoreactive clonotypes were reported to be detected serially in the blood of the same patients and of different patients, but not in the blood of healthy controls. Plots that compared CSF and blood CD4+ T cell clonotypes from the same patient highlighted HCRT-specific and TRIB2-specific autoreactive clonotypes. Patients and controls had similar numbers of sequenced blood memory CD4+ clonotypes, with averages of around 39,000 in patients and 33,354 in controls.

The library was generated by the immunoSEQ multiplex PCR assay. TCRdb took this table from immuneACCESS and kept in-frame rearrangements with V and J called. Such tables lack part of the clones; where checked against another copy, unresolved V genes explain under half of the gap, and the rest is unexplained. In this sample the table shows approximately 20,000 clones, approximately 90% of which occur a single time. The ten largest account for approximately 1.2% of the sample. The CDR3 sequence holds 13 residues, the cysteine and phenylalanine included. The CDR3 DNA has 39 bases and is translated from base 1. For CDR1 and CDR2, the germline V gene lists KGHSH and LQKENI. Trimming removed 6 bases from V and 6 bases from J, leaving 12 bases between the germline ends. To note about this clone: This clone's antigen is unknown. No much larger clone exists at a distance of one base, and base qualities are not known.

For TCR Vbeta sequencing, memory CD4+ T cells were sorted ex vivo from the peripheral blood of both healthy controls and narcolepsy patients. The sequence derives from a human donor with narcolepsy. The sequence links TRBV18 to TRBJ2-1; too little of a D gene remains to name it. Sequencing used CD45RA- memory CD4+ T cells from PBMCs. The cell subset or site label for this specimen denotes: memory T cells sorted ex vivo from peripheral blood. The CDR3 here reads CASSPRQVNEQFF. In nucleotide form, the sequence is TGTGCCAGCTCCCCAAGGCAGGTCAATGAGCAGTTCTTC.